This TCR beta chain was sequenced for a study of cytomegalovirus exposure and HLA in healthy donors. Study in general: Findings of an earlier analysis included about 100 million unique TCR beta sequences from around 180 million T cells.

Trimming pared 5 bases from V and 10 bases from J, leaving 12 bases between. This CDR3 contains 12 residues. Germline assignment: CDR1 MNHEY and CDR2 SMNVEV (reference sequence). This clone was seen a single time. What it recognizes is unknown. Regarding the study as a whole: Certain sequence variants were highly shared and formed a cluster, and this cluster was likely a sequencing artifact. Follow-up analysis seemed to connect common viral pathogens with several of the most significant clusters identified. There were a few CMV-associated chains whose specificity for CMV antigens was confirmed in vitro.

In the PCR, 60 Vbeta and 13 Jbeta primers were used. Produced via immunoSEQ multiplex PCR; TCRdb's table is partial and in-frame only. Here the sample spans 110,000 to 150,000 clones, roughly 75% being singletons. The chain is built from TRBV27 and TRBJ2-1; possibly TRBD2 for D (5 bases). The sequencing sample was made of PBMCs. The sequence was obtained from a female donor in good health and CMV-seronegative. The CDR3 here is CASSALAGEQFF. For the CDR3, the DNA is TGTGCCAGCAGTGCGCTAGCTGGGGAGCAGTTCTTC.